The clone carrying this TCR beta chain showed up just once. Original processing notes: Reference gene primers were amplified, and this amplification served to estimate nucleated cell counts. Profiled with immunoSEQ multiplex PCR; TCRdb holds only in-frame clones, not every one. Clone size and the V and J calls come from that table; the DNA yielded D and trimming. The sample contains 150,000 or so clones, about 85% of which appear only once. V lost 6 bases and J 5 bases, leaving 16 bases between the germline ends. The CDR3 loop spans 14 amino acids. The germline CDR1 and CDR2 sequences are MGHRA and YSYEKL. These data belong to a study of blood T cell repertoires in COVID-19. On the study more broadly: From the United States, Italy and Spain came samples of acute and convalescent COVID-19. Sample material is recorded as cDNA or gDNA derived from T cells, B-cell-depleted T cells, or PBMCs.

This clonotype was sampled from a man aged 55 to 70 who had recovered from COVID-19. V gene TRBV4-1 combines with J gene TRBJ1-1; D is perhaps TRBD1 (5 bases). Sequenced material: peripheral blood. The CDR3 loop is CASRGGLRGTEAFF. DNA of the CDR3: TGCGCCAGCAGGGGGGGTCTGCGGGGGACTGAAGCTTTCTTT.